Given below is one T cell receptor (beta chain) in context. Its antigen remains unidentified. This specimen comes from a study of Graves' ophthalmopathy and Graves' hyperthyroidism. From germline, CDR1 is LNHDA and CDR2 SQIVND (reference sequence). This CDR3 spans 16 amino acids. V lost 5 bases to trimming and J lost 5 bases; unmatched junction nucleotides: 8. The study's findings and limits: Blood was where most expanded thyroid clonotypes above 0.001 frequency also turned up.

CDR3 regions of TCR beta were amplified from RNA transcripts. RT-PCR with HTBI primers came first, then second-round multiplex PCR. TCRdb recomputed calls from the multiplex PCR reads with MiXCR, one row per CDR3 protein. The sample consists of 500,000 to 800,000 distinct CDR3 sequences, more than 40% of them appearing once. No donor had other autoimmune disease, uncontrolled infection, pregnancy or lactation. Orbital computed tomography, together with clinical symptoms, serum thyroxine, TRAb and thyroid ultrasound, was used for diagnosis. An approximately 9.4 ml volume of fresh peripheral blood provided the PBMCs.

The sequenced sample was peripheral blood. The sequence was collected from an adult man with Graves' ophthalmopathy. This chain links TRBV19 with TRBJ2-5, with 13 bases that match TRBD2. The CDR3 nucleotides read TGTGCCAGTAGTTCGCGGACTAGCGGGAGTCTGGAGACCCAGTACTTC. As protein: CASSSRTSGSLETQYF.